The 26 T cell receptor beta chains below were found in one sample sequenced in a study of cytomegalovirus exposure and HLA in healthy donors. 13 Jbeta primers and 60 Vbeta primers were used for the PCR. Profiling relied on immunoSEQ multiplex PCR, and the TCRdb table lists in-frame clones only, not all of them. The sample holds about 160,000 clones, roughly 79% seen once. The material sequenced was PBMCs. The receptor set was obtained from a woman aged 45 to 65 in good health and CMV-seronegative.

The gene calls are TRBV14 and TRBJ1-6; 7 nucleotides agree with TRBD1. This CDR3 has 20 residues. Germline V lookup: CDR1 SGHDN, CDR2 FVKESK. Trimming took 0 bases from V and 9 from J; bases not matched to a gene: 20. CDR3 nucleotide sequence: TGTGCCAGCAGCCAAGAAGCAAGGAGACAGGGTAAACCTCTAGGTTCACCCCTCCACTTT. Residues: CASSQEARRQGKPLGSPLHF. The full variable domain, completed using reference TRBV14 and TRBJ1-6, is EAGVTQFPSHSVIEKGQTVTLRCDPISGHDNLYWYRRVMGKEIKFLLHFVKESKQDESGMPNNRFLAERTGGTYSTLKVQPAELEDSGVYFCASSQEARRQGKPLGSPLHFGNGTRLTVT.

The chain uses TRBV15 and TRBJ2-7; TRBD1 matches at 10 bases. The ends lost 5 bases at V and 3 bases at J; junction bases unmatched: 4. Germline V CDR1 and CDR2: LNHNV, YYDKDF (reference sequence). The CDR3 consists of 14 residues. In nucleotides, the CDR3 is TGTGCCACCAGCCGGGACAGGGGTCTCTACGAGCAGTACTTC. Translation gives CATSRDRGLYEQYF.

This chain links TRBV7-2 with TRBJ1-5; D is uncertain. With 5 bases removed from V and 2 bases from J, the gap between germline ends came to 10 bases. Germline V gives CDR1 SGHTA, CDR2 FQGNSA. This CDR3 comprises 14 residues. As DNA, the CDR3 is TGTGCCAGCAGCCCGAACCCGGGCAATCAGCCCCAGCATTTT. Residues: CASSPNPGNQPQHF. Drawing the rest from reference TRBV7-2 and TRBJ1-5, the complete variable domain is GAGVSQSPSNKVTEKGKDVELRCDPISGHTALYWYRQSLGQGLEFLIYFQGNSAPDKSGLPSDRFSAERTGGSVSTLTIQRTQQEDSAVYLCASSPNPGNQPQHFGDGTRLSIL.

V and J are TRBV30 and TRBJ2-7; tentatively, D is TRBD1 (6 bases). The length of the CDR3 is 13 residues. The germline V gene has CDR1 GTSNPN and CDR2 SVGIG (reference sequence). V was cut by 4 bases and J by 3 bases, with 13 bases left in between. The DNA of the CDR3 is TGTGCCTGGAAGGTTGGCAGGGGCTACGAGCAGTACTTC. Its translation is CAWKVGRGYEQYF.

This clone came up once. This chain connects TRBV9 to TRBJ2-7; TRBD2 agrees at 9 bases. There are 16 residues in the CDR3. CDR1 is SGDLS and CDR2 is YYNGEE in the germline V gene. J was trimmed by 5 bases and V by 3 bases; bases with no gene match: 12. CDR3 in amino acids: CASSGGRAGGIHEQYF. The CDR3 region has the DNA TGTGCCAGCAGCGGGGGGCGGGCGGGAGGGATTCACGAGCAGTACTTC.

The rearrangement joins TRBV2 to TRBJ1-4, with D perhaps matching TRBD1 (5 bases). The CDR3 consists of 12 residues. Trimming cost V 7 bases and J 5 bases, with 8 bases left between them. Germline V gene sequence: CDR1 SNHLY, CDR2 FYNNEI. The CDR3 reads CASMGLNEKLFF. DNA of the CDR3: TGTGCCAGCATGGGACTGAATGAAAAACTGTTTTTT.

This chain connects TRBV2 to TRBJ2-5; 14 bases fit TRBD2. V shed 1 base and J 10 bases; nucleotides not matched to a gene: 8. There are 16 residues in the CDR3. In germline, CDR1 is SNHLY, CDR2 FYNNEI. CDR3 protein: CASSEEGLAGAKGQYF. CDR3 coding DNA: TGTGCCAGCAGTGAAGAGGGACTAGCGGGGGCCAAGGGCCAGTACTTC.

Notes on this clone: Relative to the germline gene, one junction end is altered; a read error may explain this. V gene TRBV9 combines with J gene TRBJ1-1; no clear D. Germline V gene data show CDR1 as SGDLS and CDR2 as YYNGEE. The CDR3 loop spans 13 amino acids. CDR3 nucleotide sequence: TGTGCCAGCAGCGCCGGGAAGAACTCTGAAGCTTTCTTT. Translated: CASSAGKNSEAFF.

V usage is TRBV7-8 and J usage is TRBJ2-2; D unresolved. The V end was cut by 3 bases, the J end by 5 bases, with 7 bases between. The V gene's germline CDR1 is SGHVS and CDR2 FQNEAQ. This CDR3 has 13 residues. The CDR3 DNA reads TGTGCCAGCAGCTTGCGAGAGACCGGGGAGCTGTTTTTT. It yields the protein CASSLRETGELFF.

This clone is a singleton in its sample. The chain combines TRBV19 with TRBJ2-1, with 7 bases aligning to TRBD1. J lost 14 bases, V lost 3 bases, and 10 bases had no gene match. This CDR3 is 13 amino acids long. Germline values: CDR1 LNHDA, CDR2 SQIVND (reference sequence). CDR3 protein: CASSIQQGRQEFF. Written as DNA, the CDR3 is TGTGCCAGTAGTATCCAACAGGGGAGACAGGAGTTCTTC.

The rearrangement links TRBV28 to TRBJ1-1; tentative D call: TRBD1 (5 bases). The V gene lost 4 bases and the J gene lost 1 base, with 16 bases spanning the gap. The CDR3 has 16 amino acids. CDR1 and CDR2 from the germline V gene are MDHEN and SYDVKM. CDR3 bases: TGTGCCAGCAGTTCCCGGGCCGGGGGAGCGAACACTGAAGCTTTCTTT. It is translated as CASSSRAGGANTEAFF.

Note on this clone: In the same sample, other DNA sequences code for this CDR3. This chain uses TRBV5-1 with TRBJ2-7; TRBD1 matches at 10 bases. V lost 4 bases and J lost 4; bases outside the gene matches: 5. The germline CDR1 and CDR2 sequences are SGHRS and YFSETQ. This CDR3 region has 14 residues. CDR3 protein: CASSDGQGGYEQYF. The CDR3 bases are TGCGCCAGCAGCGATGGACAGGGGGGTTACGAGCAGTACTTC. The variable domain in full, completed from reference TRBV5-1 and TRBJ2-7, reads KAGVTQTPRYLIKTRGQQVTLSCSPISGHRSVSWYQQTPGQGLQFLFEYFSETQRNKGNFPGRFSGRQFSNSRSEMNVSTLELGDSALYLCASSDGQGGYEQYFGPGTRLTVT.

The CDR3 DNA is TGTGCCAGCAGCCAACTGGACAGTAGGCCGCAGTATTTT. This codes for CASSQLDSRPQYF. The V and J genes are TRBV5-6 and TRBJ2-3; D may be TRBD1 (6 bases). The germline V and J ends were trimmed by 4 bases and 10 bases, with 16 bases remaining between them. Germline V lookup: CDR1 SGHDT, CDR2 YYEEEE. This CDR3 spans 13 amino acids.

CDR3 protein: CASSVREAGLTEAFF. For the CDR3, the DNA is TGCGCCAGCAGCGTGAGGGAGGCGGGTTTAACTGAAGCTTTCTTT. The chain uses TRBV4-3 and TRBJ1-1; D gene ambiguous. The germline gives CDR1 LGHNA, CDR2 YSLEER. Trimming stripped 5 bases from V and 5 bases from J, with 18 bases between. The CDR3 sequence is 15 residues long.

Regarding this clone: This specimen includes other DNA sequences encoding the same CDR3. The chain uses TRBV30 and TRBJ2-3; 7 nucleotides align to TRBD2. In germline, CDR1 is GTSNPN, CDR2 SVGIG (reference sequence). Germline trimming cut 3 bases from V and 2 bases from J; bases unmatched to any gene: 8. The CDR3 has 15 amino acids. This CDR3 is CAWSVRGGDTDTQYF. DNA of the CDR3: TGTGCCTGGAGCGTACGTGGGGGGGACACAGATACGCAGTATTTT. The whole variable domain, filled in from reference TRBV30 and TRBJ2-3, reads SQTIHQWPATLVQPVGSPLSLECTVEGTSNPNLYWYRQAAGRGLQLLFYSVGIGQISSEVPQNLSASRPQDRQFILSSKKLLLSDSGFYLCAWSVRGGDTDTQYFGPGTRLTVL.

V and J are TRBV28 and TRBJ2-7; weak D call: TRBD1 (6 bases). The length of the CDR3 is 19 residues. CDR1 MDHEN and CDR2 SYDVKM come from the germline V gene. Trimming removed 0 bases from V and 0 bases from J, with 21 bases in between. This CDR3 reads CASSLWPRLGANSSYEQYF. Here the CDR3 DNA reads TGTGCCAGCAGTTTATGGCCCCGTTTGGGGGCTAACAGCTCCTACGAGCAGTACTTC.

The chain combines TRBV5-1 with TRBJ2-1; perhaps TRBD2 as D (7 bases). V shed 2 bases and J shed 12 bases, with 21 bases lying between them. The CDR3 runs to 15 residues. Germline-derived CDR1 and CDR2 are SGHRS and YFSETQ. The CDR3 sequence is CASSFGGTNRGGQFF. The CDR3 coding sequence is TGCGCCAGCAGCTTCGGGGGGACAAACCGAGGTGGGCAGTTCTTC.

This clone was detected only once. The J gene is TRBJ1-5, the V gene TRBV2; 7 bases fit TRBD1. There are 14 residues in the CDR3. Germline values: CDR1 SNHLY, CDR2 FYNNEI. V was clipped by 5 bases and J by 1 base; unmatched bases: 2. CDR3 residues: CASSPGQSNQPQHF. The CDR3 region has the DNA TGTGCCAGCAGTCCGGGACAGAGCAATCAGCCCCAGCATTTT.

The rearrangement links TRBV7-2 to TRBJ1-1; D is perhaps TRBD1 (6 bases). The CDR3 covers 14 residues. V was clipped by 5 bases and J by 2 bases, with 12 bases between them. Germline CDR1 is SGHTA and CDR2 is FQGNSA. The CDR3 reads CASSIGQSNTEAFF. The DNA for the CDR3 is TGTGCCAGCAGCATTGGACAGTCAAACACTGAAGCTTTCTTT.

This clone was seen a handful of times. The chain uses TRBV5-1 and TRBJ2-1; 14 bases are a match to TRBD2. Trimming cost V 0 bases and J 9 bases; bases outside gene matches: 11. CDR1 SGHRS and CDR2 YFSETQ come from the germline V gene. The length of the CDR3 is 18 residues. This CDR3 is CASSLVVLGGTSGSEQFF. The CDR3 coding sequence is TGCGCCAGCAGCTTGGTTGTCCTTGGGGGGACTAGCGGGAGTGAGCAGTTCTTC.

The V and J genes are TRBV19 and TRBJ2-7; D is perhaps TRBD2 (6 bases). From germline, CDR1 is LNHDA and CDR2 SQIVND (reference sequence). This CDR3 is built from 14 residues. With 8 bases removed from V and 2 bases from J, the gap between germline ends came to 16 bases. This CDR3 reads CASSISGDTYEQYF. In nucleotides, the CDR3 is TGTGCCAGTTCAATTAGCGGAGATACCTACGAGCAGTACTTC. The complete variable domain, with remaining parts taken from reference TRBV19 and TRBJ2-7, reads DGGITQSPKYLFRKEGQNVTLSCEQNLNHDAMYWYRQDPGQGLRLIYYSQIVNDFQKGDIAEGYSVSREKKESFPLTVTSAQKNPTAFYLCASSISGDTYEQYFGPGTRLTVT.

This clone has more than one count but fewer than ten. The chain joins TRBV27 to TRBJ2-1; unclear D gene. Trimming cost V 5 bases and J 7 bases, with 15 bases left between them. Germline-derived CDR1 and CDR2 are MNHEY and SMNVEV (reference sequence). The length of the CDR3 is 14 residues. This CDR3 is CASSGTLGVNEQFF. The CDR3 bases are TGTGCCAGCAGTGGAACCTTGGGCGTTAATGAGCAGTTCTTC.

This chain's CDR3 is CASSLDPWLNGDTEAFF. Written as DNA, the CDR3 is TGTGCCAGCAGCTTAGACCCCTGGTTGAACGGGGACACTGAAGCTTTCTTT. The chain uses TRBV7-9 and TRBJ1-1; D uncertain. V was trimmed by 1 base and J by 3 bases, leaving 18 bases between them. The CDR3 extends over 17 amino acids. Germline V lookup: CDR1 SEHNR, CDR2 FQNEAQ (reference sequence). Full variable domain (missing parts from reference TRBV7-9 and TRBJ1-1): DTGVSQNPRHKITKRGQNVTFRCDPISEHNRLYWYRQTLGQGPEFLTYFQNEAQLEKSRLLSDRFSAERPKGSFSTLEIQRTEQGDSAMYLCASSLDPWLNGDTEAFFGQGTRLTVV.

The gene calls are TRBV13 and TRBJ2-2, with TRBD2 matching over 13 bases. CDR1 is PRHDT, CDR2 FYEKMQ, per germline (reference sequence). The CDR3 contains 19 residues. The V gene end was trimmed by 4 bases and the J gene end by 5 bases; junction bases not matched to a gene: 13. Written as DNA, the CDR3 is TGTGCCAGCAGCTCGGCCCTACTAGCGGGAGGGCGTGGTACCGGGGAGCTGTTTTTT. This codes for CASSSALLAGGRGTGELFF.

The rearrangement links TRBV19 to TRBJ1-5; D gene ambiguous. The CDR3 contains 16 residues. Per germline, CDR1 LNHDA and CDR2 SQIVND (reference sequence). V was cut by 0 bases and J by 0 bases, with 9 bases left in between. CDR3 nucleotides: TGTGCCAGTAGTATAGATCACAGCTATAGCAATCAGCCCCAGCATTTT. Amino acids: CASSIDHSYSNQPQHF.

The chain links TRBV6-6 to TRBJ1-4, with TRBD1 as a possible D gene (6 bases). Trimming cost V 6 bases and J 5 bases, with 10 bases left between them. The CDR3 contains 13 residues. Per the germline V gene, CDR1 is MNHNY and CDR2 is SVGAGI (reference sequence). The chain's CDR3 is CASRGGANEKLFF. The CDR3 DNA reads TGTGCCAGCAGGGGGGGGGCGAATGAAAAACTGTTTTTT.